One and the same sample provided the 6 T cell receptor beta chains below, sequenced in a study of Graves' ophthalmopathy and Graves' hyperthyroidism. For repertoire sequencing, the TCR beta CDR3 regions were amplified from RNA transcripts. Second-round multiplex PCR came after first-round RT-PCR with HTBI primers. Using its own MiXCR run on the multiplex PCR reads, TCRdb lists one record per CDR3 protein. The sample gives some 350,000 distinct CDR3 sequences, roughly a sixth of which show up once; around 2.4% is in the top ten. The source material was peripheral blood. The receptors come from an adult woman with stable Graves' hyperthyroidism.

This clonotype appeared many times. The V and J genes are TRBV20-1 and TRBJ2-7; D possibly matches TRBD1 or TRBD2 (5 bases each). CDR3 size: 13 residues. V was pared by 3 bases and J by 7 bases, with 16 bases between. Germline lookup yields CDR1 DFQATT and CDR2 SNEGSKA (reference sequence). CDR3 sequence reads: CSASGTGLGEQYF. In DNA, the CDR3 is TGCAGTGCTAGCGGTACAGGACTTGGGGAGCAGTACTTC.

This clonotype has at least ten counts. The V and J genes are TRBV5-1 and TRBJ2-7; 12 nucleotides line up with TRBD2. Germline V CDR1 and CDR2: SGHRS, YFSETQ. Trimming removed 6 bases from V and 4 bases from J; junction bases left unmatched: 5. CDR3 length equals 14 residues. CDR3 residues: CASKLGTSGYEQYF. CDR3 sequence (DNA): TGCGCCAGCAAACTCGGGACTAGCGGGTACGAGCAGTACTTC. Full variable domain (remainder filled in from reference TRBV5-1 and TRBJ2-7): KAGVTQTPRYLIKTRGQQVTLSCSPISGHRSVSWYQQTPGQGLQFLFEYFSETQRNKGNFPGRFSGRQFSNSRSEMNVSTLELGDSALYLCASKLGTSGYEQYFGPGTRLTVT.

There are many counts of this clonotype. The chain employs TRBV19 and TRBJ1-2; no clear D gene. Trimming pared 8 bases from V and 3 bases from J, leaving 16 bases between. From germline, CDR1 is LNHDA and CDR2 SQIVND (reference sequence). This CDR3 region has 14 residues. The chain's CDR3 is CASHRTPGDYGYTF. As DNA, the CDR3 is TGTGCCAGTCATCGAACACCGGGAGACTATGGCTACACCTTC.

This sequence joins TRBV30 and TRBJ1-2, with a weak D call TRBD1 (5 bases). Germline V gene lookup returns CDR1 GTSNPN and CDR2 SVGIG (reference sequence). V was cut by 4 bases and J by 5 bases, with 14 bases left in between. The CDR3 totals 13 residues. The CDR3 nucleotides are TGTGCCTGGACTGCAGGGAGTATTTATGGCTACACCTTC. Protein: CAWTAGSIYGYTF. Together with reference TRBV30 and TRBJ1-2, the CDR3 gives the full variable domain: SQTIHQWPATLVQPVGSPLSLECTVEGTSNPNLYWYRQAAGRGLQLLFYSVGIGQISSEVPQNLSASRPQDRQFILSSKKLLLSDSGFYLCAWTAGSIYGYTFGSGTRLTVV.

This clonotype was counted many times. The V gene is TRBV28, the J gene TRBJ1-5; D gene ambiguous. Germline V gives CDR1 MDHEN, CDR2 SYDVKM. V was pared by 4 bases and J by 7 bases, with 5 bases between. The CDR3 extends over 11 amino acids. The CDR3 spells CASSSVQPQHF. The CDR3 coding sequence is TGTGCCAGCAGTTCGGTACAGCCCCAGCATTTT.

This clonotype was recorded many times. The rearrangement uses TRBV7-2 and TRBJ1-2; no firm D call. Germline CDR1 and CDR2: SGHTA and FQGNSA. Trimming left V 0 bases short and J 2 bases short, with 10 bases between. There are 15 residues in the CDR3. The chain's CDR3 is CASSLAPGGNYGYTF. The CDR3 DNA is TGTGCCAGCAGCTTAGCCCCAGGAGGGAACTATGGCTACACCTTC.